The T cell receptor (beta chain) described here comes from a study of blood T cell repertoires in COVID-19. On the study more broadly: Samples taken during acute and convalescent COVID-19 were collected in the United States, Italy and Spain.

V was shortened by 0 bases and J by 0 bases, with 9 bases between the two germline ends. CDR1 and CDR2 (germline): MNHNS, SASEGT. The CDR3 loop spans 15 amino acids. Authors' processing steps: Estimation of nucleated cell counts relied on the amplification of reference gene primers. Clones were read by immunoSEQ multiplex PCR, and TCRdb kept only the in-frame ones, dropping some. V and J calls and clone size come straight from that table; D and trimming were deduced from the DNA. The table includes around 170,000 clones, about 90% detected once. The material sequenced was PBMCs or T cells enriched from blood (not recorded which). This receptor was taken from a woman in her 50s who had recovered from COVID-19. The rearrangement joins TRBV6-1 to TRBJ2-7; D gene ambiguous. This CDR3 reads CASSEARLSSYEQYF. In DNA, the CDR3 is TGTGCCAGCAGTGAAGCGCGACTGAGCTCCTACGAGCAGTACTTC.